A selection of T cell receptor beta chains follows, all from one sample in a study of T cell changes during pregnancy in multiple sclerosis. TCRdb's table, derived via immunoSEQ multiplex PCR, lists solely in-frame clones and lacks some. The sample records about 42,000 clones, approximately 96% being singletons. The sample in question was peripheral blood, obtained in the second trimester of pregnancy. Receptor source: a female donor with multiple sclerosis, enrolled in a pregnancy study. Each CDR3 is given with its conserved first and last residue. Each record gives: J gene, D gene, V gene, clone size, CDR3 protein, CDR3 DNA. A D gene is named only where the DNA matches it firmly. Rows give clone size only sometimes, using once, few, many, or a class for an expanded clone.

J: TRBJ2-2
D: -
V: TRBV18
size: -
CDR3: CASSPQRATGELFF
DNA: TGTGCCAGCTCACCACAGCGGGCGACCGGGGAGCTGTTTTTT

J: TRBJ1-2
D: -
V: TRBV2
size: -
CDR3: CASSVGGGSYTF
DNA: TGTGCCAGCAGTGTAGGGGGAGGGAGCTACACCTTC

J: TRBJ2-7
D: TRBD2
V: TRBV27
size: -
CDR3: CASSFFRGGGYEQYF
DNA: TGTGCCAGCAGTTTCTTCCGCGGGGGGGGATACGAGCAGTACTTC

J: TRBJ2-3
D: TRBD2
V: TRBV4-2
size: once
CDR3: CASSQEGWKGLGGGMDTQYF
DNA: TGTGCCAGCAGCCAAGAGGGCTGGAAGGGACTAGGGGGAGGGATGGATACGCAGTATTTT

J: TRBJ2-1
D: TRBD1
V: TRBV9
size: -
CDR3: CASSPGTGTYNEQFF
DNA: TGTGCCAGCAGCCCCGGGACAGGGACCTACAATGAGCAGTTCTTC

J: TRBJ2-3
D: -
V: TRBV9
size: -
CDR3: CASSRLVSSTDTQYF
DNA: TGTGCCAGCAGCCGACTAGTTTCTAGCACAGATACGCAGTATTTT

J: TRBJ1-5
D: TRBD1
V: TRBV15
size: -
CDR3: CATSRDRGQGGAQPQHF
DNA: TGTGCCACCAGCAGAGATAGAGGACAGGGAGGGGCTCAGCCCCAGCATTTT

J: TRBJ1-4
D: -
V: TRBV6-5
size: once
CDR3: CASRGGANEKLFF
DNA: TGTGCCAGCAGGGGGGGGGCTAATGAAAAACTGTTTTTT

J: TRBJ2-3
D: -
V: TRBV5-4
size: -
CDR3: CASSDRYTDTQYF
DNA: TGTGCCAGCAGTGACAGGTACACAGATACGCAGTATTTT

J: TRBJ2-3
D: TRBD1
V: TRBV7-3
size: -
CDR3: CASSPDRRTDTQYF
DNA: TGTGCCAGCAGCCCGGACAGGCGCACAGATACGCAGTATTTT

J: TRBJ2-2
D: TRBD1
V: TRBV27
size: -
CDR3: CASSTLRDRGGELFF
DNA: TGTGCCAGCAGTACCCTCCGGGACAGGGGAGGGGAGCTGTTTTTT

J: TRBJ1-1
D: -
V: TRBV9
size: -
CDR3: CASSLTPRTEKEAFF
DNA: TGTGCCAGCAGTCTCACCCCAAGGACAGAAAAAGAAGCTTTCTTT

J: TRBJ2-7
D: TRBD2
V: TRBV6-5
size: -
CDR3: CASNPSGYSEQYF
DNA: TGTGCCAGCAACCCTAGCGGGTATTCCGAGCAGTACTTC

J: TRBJ2-7
D: TRBD1
V: TRBV7-2
size: -
CDR3: CASSPDRDYEQYF
DNA: TGTGCCAGCAGCCCGGACAGGGACTACGAGCAGTACTTC

J: TRBJ1-6
D: -
V: TRBV18
size: -
CDR3: CASSPPGVSLFTLHF
DNA: TGTGCCAGCTCACCACCGGGCGTCTCTCTATTCACCCTCCACTTT

J: TRBJ2-3
D: TRBD2
V: TRBV27
size: -
CDR3: CASSGGTTTDTQYF
DNA: TGTGCCAGCAGTGGCGGGACTACCACAGATACGCAGTATTTT

J: TRBJ1-2
D: -
V: TRBV27
size: large
CDR3: CASSYRFLRGNYGYTF
DNA: TGTGCCAGCAGCTACAGGTTCCTCAGGGGAAACTATGGCTACACCTTC

J: TRBJ1-1
D: -
V: TRBV13
size: -
CDR3: CASSPGVQNTEAFF
DNA: TGTGCCAGCAGCCCCGGGGTCCAGAACACTGAAGCTTTCTTT

J: TRBJ1-4
D: TRBD1
V: TRBV5-1
size: -
CDR3: CASQTGAVFNEKLFF
DNA: TGCGCCAGCCAAACAGGGGCGGTCTTTAATGAAAAACTGTTTTTT

J: TRBJ2-1
D: TRBD2
V: TRBV5-5
size: -
CDR3: CASSLLAGVSNEQFF
DNA: TGTGCCAGCAGCTTACTAGCGGGAGTGAGCAATGAGCAGTTCTTC

J: TRBJ1-4
D: -
V: TRBV7-9
size: -
CDR3: CASSSLGDEKLFF
DNA: TGTGCCAGCAGCTCCCTCGGAGACGAAAAACTGTTTTTT

J: TRBJ2-5
D: -
V: TRBV7-2
size: -
CDR3: CASSFQGRQETQYF
DNA: TGTGCCAGCAGCTTTCAGGGGCGTCAAGAGACCCAGTACTTC

J: TRBJ1-2
D: -
V: TRBV15
size: -
CDR3: CATSRDYHPQVNYGYTF
DNA: TGTGCCACCAGCAGAGATTATCACCCACAGGTTAATTATGGCTACACCTTC

J: TRBJ1-5
D: TRBD1
V: TRBV6-1
size: once
CDR3: CAVQGGEGQPQHF
DNA: TGTGCCGTACAGGGGGGCGAAGGTCAGCCCCAGCATTTT

J: TRBJ2-2
D: -
V: TRBV2
size: -
CDR3: CGFLAKNTGELFF
DNA: TGTGGGTTCTTAGCGAAAAACACCGGGGAGCTGTTTTTT

J: TRBJ1-1
D: -
V: TRBV21-1
size: -
CDR3: CASSRVYTEAFF
DNA: TGTGCCAGCAGCCGCGTATACACTGAAGCTTTCTTT

J: TRBJ2-2
D: -
V: TRBV14
size: -
CDR3: CASSVRQGTGELFF
DNA: TGTGCCAGCAGCGTGCGCCAGGGCACCGGGGAGCTGTTTTTT

J: TRBJ1-6
D: -
V: TRBV6-5
size: -
CDR3: CASSYSRTRRESPLHF
DNA: TGTGCCAGCAGTTACTCCCGGACCCGGAGGGAATCACCCCTCCACTTT

J: TRBJ1-4
D: -
V: TRBV6-1
size: -
CDR3: CASRTRGRNEKLFF
DNA: TGTGCCAGCAGGACCCGAGGGAGGAATGAAAAACTGTTTTTT

J: TRBJ2-5
D: -
V: TRBV18
size: -
CDR3: CASSLYQGEAETQYF
DNA: TGTGCCAGCTCCCTCTATCAGGGCGAGGCGGAGACCCAGTACTTC

J: TRBJ2-1
D: -
V: TRBV19
size: -
CDR3: CASSRIAPYNEQFF
DNA: TGTGCCAGTAGTAGGATAGCGCCGTACAATGAGCAGTTCTTC

J: TRBJ2-3
D: TRBD2
V: TRBV10-3
size: -
CDR3: CATSGSTDTQYF
DNA: TGTGCCACTAGCGGGAGCACAGATACGCAGTATTTT

J: TRBJ1-5
D: -
V: TRBV28
size: once
CDR3: CASSLVQGLSNQPQHF
DNA: TGTGCCAGCAGTTTAGTTCAGGGGCTTAGCAATCAGCCCCAGCATTTT

J: TRBJ1-1
D: -
V: TRBV10-3
size: -
CDR3: CAIKGVTEAFF
DNA: TGTGCCATCAAGGGGGTGACTGAAGCTTTCTTT

J: TRBJ2-2
D: -
V: TRBV7-8
size: once
CDR3: CASSSRRQPLSPNGGELFF
DNA: TGTGCCAGCAGCTCCAGAAGACAGCCCTTATCCCCTAACGGCGGGGAGCTGTTTTTT

J: TRBJ2-7
D: TRBD2
V: TRBV9
size: -
CDR3: CASSVAASGGAHEQYF
DNA: TGTGCCAGCAGCGTAGCGGCTAGCGGGGGGGCCCACGAGCAGTACTTC

J: TRBJ2-3
D: TRBD2
V: TRBV5-1
size: -
CDR3: CASSLGAGVGTDTQYF
DNA: TGCGCCAGCAGCTTAGGAGCGGGAGTGGGCACAGATACGCAGTATTTT

J: TRBJ2-2
D: -
V: TRBV27
size: -
CDR3: CASSLPHLAGNTGELFF
DNA: TGTGCCAGCAGTTTGCCTCACCTGGCAGGGAACACCGGGGAGCTGTTTTTT

J: TRBJ1-5
D: -
V: TRBV5-1
size: few
CDR3: CASSGDGGSNQPQHF
DNA: TGCGCCAGCAGCGGGGATGGGGGCAGCAATCAGCCCCAGCATTTT

J: TRBJ1-4
D: TRBD1
V: TRBV9
size: -
CDR3: CASSDSYRGPNEKLFF
DNA: TGTGCCAGCAGCGATTCGTACAGGGGCCCTAATGAAAAACTGTTTTTT

J: TRBJ2-5
D: TRBD1
V: TRBV18
size: -
CDR3: CASSPLHGTAQETQYF
DNA: TGTGCCAGCTCACCACTCCACGGGACAGCCCAAGAGACCCAGTACTTC